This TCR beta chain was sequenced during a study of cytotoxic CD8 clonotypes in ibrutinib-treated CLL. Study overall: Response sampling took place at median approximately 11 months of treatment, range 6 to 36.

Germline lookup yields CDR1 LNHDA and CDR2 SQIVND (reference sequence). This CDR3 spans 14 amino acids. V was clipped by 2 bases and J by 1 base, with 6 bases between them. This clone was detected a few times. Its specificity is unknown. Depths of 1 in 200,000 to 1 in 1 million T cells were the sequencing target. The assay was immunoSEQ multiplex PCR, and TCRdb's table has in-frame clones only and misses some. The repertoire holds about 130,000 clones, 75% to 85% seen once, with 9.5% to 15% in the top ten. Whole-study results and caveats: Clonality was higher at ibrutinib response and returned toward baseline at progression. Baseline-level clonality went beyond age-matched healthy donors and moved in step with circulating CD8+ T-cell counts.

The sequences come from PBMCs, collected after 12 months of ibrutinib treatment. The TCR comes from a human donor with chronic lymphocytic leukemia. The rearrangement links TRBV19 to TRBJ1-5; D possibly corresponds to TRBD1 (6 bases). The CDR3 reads CASSITGSNQPQHF. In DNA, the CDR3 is TGTGCCAGTAGTATAACAGGGAGCAATCAGCCCCAGCATTTT.